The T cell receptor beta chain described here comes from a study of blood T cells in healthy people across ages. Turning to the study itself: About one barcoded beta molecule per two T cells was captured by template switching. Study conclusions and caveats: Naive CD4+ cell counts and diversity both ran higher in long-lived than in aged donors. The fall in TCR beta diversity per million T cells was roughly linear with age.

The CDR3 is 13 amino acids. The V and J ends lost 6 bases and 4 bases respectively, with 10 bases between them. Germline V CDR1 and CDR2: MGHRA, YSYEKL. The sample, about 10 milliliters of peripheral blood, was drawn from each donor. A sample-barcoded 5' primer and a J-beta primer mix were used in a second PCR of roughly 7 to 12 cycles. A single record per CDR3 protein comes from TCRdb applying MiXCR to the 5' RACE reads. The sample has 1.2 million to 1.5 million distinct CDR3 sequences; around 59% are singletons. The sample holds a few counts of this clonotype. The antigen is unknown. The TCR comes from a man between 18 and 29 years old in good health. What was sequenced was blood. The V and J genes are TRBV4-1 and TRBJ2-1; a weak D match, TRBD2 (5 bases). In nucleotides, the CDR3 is TGCGCCAGCAGTTACGGACTTTACAATGAGCAGTTCTTC. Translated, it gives CASSYGLYNEQFF.